A selection of T cell receptor beta chains follows, all from one sample in a study of blood T cells in healthy people across ages. One entry per CDR3 protein results from TCRdb running MiXCR on the 5' RACE reads. Among about 800,000 distinct CDR3 sequences, roughly 25% were seen once, and the ten largest hold under 4.5%. This sample also belongs to another study, concerning T cells of mothers and their children.

The specimen sequenced was blood. Source of these receptors: a boy younger than 18 in good health. The conserved cysteine and the conserved F or W are not part of the CDR3 here.

CDR3aa: ASSLVRDYYNEQF
v_gene: TRBV12-3/TRBV12-4
j_gene: TRBJ2-1

CDR3aa: SAAKGLQDTQY
v_gene: TRBV20-1
j_gene: TRBJ2-3

CDR3aa: ASSQETSGASGYEQY
v_gene: TRBV4-3
j_gene: TRBJ2-7

CDR3aa: ASSPRTGNRDTQY
v_gene: TRBV6-6
j_gene: TRBJ2-3

CDR3aa: AINPGGLNTEAF
v_gene: TRBV10-3
j_gene: TRBJ1-1

CDR3aa: ASGLREETQY
v_gene: TRBV7-9
j_gene: TRBJ2-5

CDR3aa: ATSDFRGADQETQY
v_gene: TRBV24-1
j_gene: TRBJ2-5

CDR3aa: ASSLFGSSRNEQF
v_gene: TRBV7-3
j_gene: NA

CDR3aa: SGFVFSTGKLF
v_gene: TRBV20-1
j_gene: TRBJ1-4

CDR3aa: SASGLLNNYEQY
v_gene: TRBV20-1
j_gene: NA

CDR3aa: ASSPGRENSPLH
v_gene: TRBV6-4
j_gene: TRBJ1-6

CDR3aa: ASSGIGGYQETQY
v_gene: TRBV6-1
j_gene: TRBJ2-5

CDR3aa: ASSGYSGRAYGEQF
v_gene: TRBV9
j_gene: TRBJ2-1

CDR3aa: ASSSPGVTGNRSPLH
v_gene: TRBV28
j_gene: TRBJ1-6

CDR3aa: ASREQGAYTQY
v_gene: TRBV5-1
j_gene: TRBJ2-3

CDR3aa: ASSMSGWDNEQF
v_gene: TRBV19
j_gene: TRBJ2-1

CDR3aa: ASSFSSTGGQKTQY
v_gene: TRBV28
j_gene: TRBJ2-5

CDR3aa: ASSQALGYEQF
v_gene: TRBV3-1
j_gene: NA

CDR3aa: ASSFKGTGELF
v_gene: TRBV5-1
j_gene: TRBJ2-2

CDR3aa: ASGNPRDRATGELF
v_gene: TRBV11-1
j_gene: TRBJ2-2

CDR3aa: SAHPGQGSGELF
v_gene: TRBV20-1
j_gene: TRBJ2-2

CDR3aa: SVVIQEPSYEQY
v_gene: TRBV29-1
j_gene: TRBJ2-7

CDR3aa: ASSGRLAGDYNEQF
v_gene: TRBV28
j_gene: TRBJ2-1

CDR3aa: ASSWGGGWEQF
v_gene: TRBV6-6
j_gene: TRBJ2-1

CDR3aa: ASSLGGLAGGPGPHEQY
v_gene: TRBV4-1
j_gene: TRBJ2-7

CDR3aa: SGAGRGEKLF
v_gene: TRBV29-1
j_gene: TRBJ1-4

CDR3aa: ASNQEGGTVYEQY
v_gene: TRBV27
j_gene: TRBJ2-7